This is a list of T cell receptor beta chains from one sample in a study of blood T cells in healthy people across ages. TCRdb fed the 5' RACE reads into MiXCR, producing one record per CDR3 protein. The data contain 450,000 to 600,000 distinct CDR3 sequences, roughly a quarter of them seen just once; the ten biggest clones take up under 4.5%. The sample also formed part of further work on T cells of mothers and their children.

Sequenced input: blood. These receptors were taken from a boy younger than 10 in good health. Each CDR3 is given with its conserved first and last residue. Each record gives: clone size, J gene, V gene, D gene, CDR3 protein, CDR3 DNA. A D gene is named only where the DNA matches it firmly. Clone size, where shown, is once, few, many, or a class for clones that have expanded.

abundance: .
j_gene: TRBJ2-1
v_gene: TRBV11-2
d_gene: TRBD2
CDR3aa: CVSSFPRTSGGNPTYNVQFF
CDR3nt: TGTGTCAGCAGCTTCCCTCGGACTAGCGGGGGCAATCCTACCTACAATGTGCAGTTCTTC

abundance: .
j_gene: TRBJ2-1
v_gene: TRBV25-1
d_gene: .
CDR3aa: CASSERGTGNNEQFF
CDR3nt: TGTGCCAGCAGTGAAAGAGGAACAGGGAACAATGAGCAGTTCTTC

abundance: .
j_gene: TRBJ2-1
v_gene: TRBV20-1
d_gene: TRBD2
CDR3aa: CSATVAGGPISYNEQFF
CDR3nt: TGCAGTGCCACAGTAGCGGGAGGCCCCATCTCCTACAATGAGCAGTTCTTC

abundance: few
j_gene: TRBJ2-1
v_gene: TRBV19
d_gene: .
CDR3aa: CASSTLPSPDQNEQFF
CDR3nt: TGTGCCAGTAGTACCTTACCTTCCCCTGATCAAAATGAGCAGTTCTTC

abundance: .
j_gene: TRBJ2-1
v_gene: TRBV19
d_gene: TRBD2
CDR3aa: CASSTQLAVHNEQFF
CDR3nt: TGTGCCAGTAGTACACAGCTAGCGGTCCACAATGAGCAGTTCTTC

abundance: .
j_gene: TRBJ2-7
v_gene: TRBV7-2
d_gene: .
CDR3aa: CASSLAWGEQYF
CDR3nt: TGTGCCAGCAGCTTAGCTTGGGGCGAGCAGTACTTC

abundance: .
j_gene: TRBJ2-5
v_gene: TRBV7-2
d_gene: .
CDR3aa: CASRDVRGGETQYF
CDR3nt: TGTGCCAGCAGAGACGTCAGGGGAGGGGAGACCCAGTACTTC

abundance: .
j_gene: TRBJ2-7
v_gene: TRBV20-1
d_gene: .
CDR3aa: CSARERGSYEQYF
CDR3nt: TGCAGTGCTAGAGAAAGGGGATCCTACGAGCAGTACTTC

abundance: .
j_gene: TRBJ2-1
v_gene: TRBV4-3
d_gene: TRBD1
CDR3aa: CASSQDQGTGPYNEQFF
CDR3nt: TGCGCCAGCAGCCAAGATCAGGGGACAGGACCCTACAATGAGCAGTTCTTC

abundance: few
j_gene: TRBJ2-4
v_gene: TRBV10-3
d_gene: .
CDR3aa: CAISESSSMGDIQYF
CDR3nt: TGTGCCATCAGTGAGTCGAGCTCGATGGGGGACATTCAGTACTTC

abundance: once
j_gene: TRBJ2-5
v_gene: TRBV29-1
d_gene: TRBD1
CDR3aa: CSAETGSSETQYF
CDR3nt: TGCAGCGCCGAGACAGGGAGTTCGGAGACCCAGTACTTC

abundance: .
j_gene: TRBJ2-1
v_gene: TRBV15
d_gene: .
CDR3aa: CATSRGGFPGEYF
CDR3nt: TGTGCCACCAGCAGAGGCGGATTCCCGGGAGAGTACTTC

abundance: once
j_gene: TRBJ2-5
v_gene: TRBV5-1
d_gene: .
CDR3aa: CASSLGDTQETQYF
CDR3nt: TGCGCCAGCAGCTTGGGCGACACGCAAGAGACCCAGTACTTC

abundance: .
j_gene: TRBJ2-1
v_gene: TRBV20-1
d_gene: TRBD2
CDR3aa: CSGGLAGRALNEQFF
CDR3nt: TGCAGTGGGGGACTAGCGGGAAGGGCGTTGAATGAGCAGTTCTTC

abundance: .
j_gene: TRBJ2-7
v_gene: TRBV12-5
d_gene: .
CDR3aa: CASVPSGTYEQYF
CDR3nt: TGTGCTAGTGTCCCATCGGGGACATACGAGCAGTACTTC

abundance: .
j_gene: TRBJ1-1
v_gene: TRBV7-9
d_gene: TRBD1
CDR3aa: CASSPTGARENTEAFF
CDR3nt: TGTGCCAGCAGCCCGACAGGGGCTAGGGAGAACACTGAAGCTTTCTTT

abundance: .
j_gene: TRBJ1-6
v_gene: TRBV6-2/TRBV6-3
d_gene: .
CDR3aa: CASSFGGGHSPLHF
CDR3nt: TGTGCCAGCAGTTTCGGGGGTGGTCATTCACCCCTCCACTTT

abundance: few
j_gene: TRBJ2-1
v_gene: TRBV2
d_gene: .
CDR3aa: CASSNQGGGQFF
CDR3nt: TGTGCCAGCAGTAACCAGGGGGGTGGGCAGTTCTTC

abundance: .
j_gene: TRBJ1-2
v_gene: TRBV6-6
d_gene: TRBD1
CDR3aa: CASSQGDADGYTF
CDR3nt: TGTGCCAGCAGTCAGGGGGACGCTGATGGCTACACCTTC

abundance: .
j_gene: TRBJ2-1
v_gene: TRBV2
d_gene: .
CDR3aa: CASSEARRFPGREQFF
CDR3nt: TGTGCCAGCAGTGAAGCGAGGAGGTTCCCGGGAAGGGAGCAGTTCTTC

abundance: .
j_gene: TRBJ2-1
v_gene: TRBV6-2/TRBV6-3
d_gene: TRBD2
CDR3aa: CASSWASGSSNEQFF
CDR3nt: TGTGCCAGCAGTTGGGCTAGCGGGAGTAGCAATGAGCAGTTCTTC

abundance: .
j_gene: TRBJ2-5
v_gene: TRBV5-1
d_gene: .
CDR3aa: CASSSSVPQETQYF
CDR3nt: TGCGCCAGCAGCTCTTCAGTACCCCAAGAGACCCAGTACTTC

abundance: .
j_gene: TRBJ2-5
v_gene: TRBV2
d_gene: .
CDR3aa: CASRLRSQETQYF
CDR3nt: TGTGCCAGCAGATTGAGGAGTCAAGAGACCCAGTACTTC

abundance: .
j_gene: TRBJ2-5
v_gene: TRBV5-6
d_gene: .
CDR3aa: CASTKTGEETQYF
CDR3nt: TGTGCCAGCACCAAGACAGGTGAAGAGACCCAGTACTTC

abundance: .
j_gene: TRBJ1-1
v_gene: TRBV29-1
d_gene: .
CDR3aa: CSVEGAMNTEAFF
CDR3nt: TGCAGCGTTGAGGGAGCAATGAACACTGAAGCTTTCTTT

abundance: .
j_gene: TRBJ2-5
v_gene: TRBV5-6
d_gene: .
CDR3aa: CASSLGRQAETQYF
CDR3nt: TGTGCCAGCAGCTTGGGGCGACAGGCGGAGACCCAGTACTTC

abundance: .
j_gene: TRBJ1-2
v_gene: TRBV4-1
d_gene: .
CDR3aa: CASSQDSRVNYGYTF
CDR3nt: TGCGCCAGCAGCCAAGATTCAAGGGTTAACTATGGCTACACCTTC

abundance: .
j_gene: TRBJ2-7
v_gene: TRBV20-1
d_gene: .
CDR3aa: CSARLGDNSYEQYF
CDR3nt: TGCAGTGCTAGGCTAGGGGACAATTCCTACGAGCAGTACTTC

abundance: .
j_gene: TRBJ2-7
v_gene: TRBV4-2
d_gene: TRBD1
CDR3aa: CASSQDQGTGLSSYEQYF
CDR3nt: TGTGCCAGCAGCCAAGATCAGGGGACAGGCCTCAGCTCCTACGAGCAGTACTTC

abundance: .
j_gene: TRBJ1-4
v_gene: TRBV6-5
d_gene: .
CDR3aa: CASSNRVGEKLFF
CDR3nt: TGTGCCAGCAGCAACAGGGTCGGGGAAAAACTGTTTTTT

abundance: .
j_gene: TRBJ2-5
v_gene: TRBV27
d_gene: TRBD2
CDR3aa: CASSLLGGAETQYF
CDR3nt: TGTGCCAGCAGTTTACTCGGGGGGGCGGAGACCCAGTACTTC

abundance: few
j_gene: TRBJ2-1
v_gene: TRBV12-5
d_gene: TRBD2
CDR3aa: CASGPPGLAVYNEQFF
CDR3nt: TGTGCTAGTGGTCCTCCGGGACTAGCGGTATACAATGAGCAGTTCTTC

abundance: .
j_gene: TRBJ1-2
v_gene: TRBV3-1
d_gene: TRBD1
CDR3aa: CASSGDVGTGRDGYTF
CDR3nt: TGTGCCAGCAGCGGAGACGTCGGGACAGGGAGGGATGGCTACACCTTC

abundance: .
j_gene: TRBJ2-1
v_gene: TRBV5-1
d_gene: .
CDR3aa: CASSSPGLKFDEQFF
CDR3nt: TGCGCCAGCAGCTCCCCCGGATTGAAGTTCGATGAGCAGTTCTTC

abundance: .
j_gene: TRBJ2-2
v_gene: TRBV29-1
d_gene: TRBD1
CDR3aa: CSGRQGANTGELFF
CDR3nt: TGCAGCGGGCGACAGGGGGCGAACACCGGGGAGCTGTTTTTT

abundance: few
j_gene: TRBJ1-1
v_gene: TRBV12-3/TRBV12-4
d_gene: .
CDR3aa: CASSFPTELDTEAFF
CDR3nt: TGTGCCAGCAGTTTCCCCACAGAACTTGACACTGAAGCTTTCTTT

abundance: .
j_gene: TRBJ2-1
v_gene: TRBV2
d_gene: .
CDR3aa: CASSEWGGPSYNEQLF
CDR3nt: TGTGCCAGCAGTGAGTGGGGCGGGCCCTCCTACAATGAGCAGCTCTTC

abundance: .
j_gene: TRBJ2-2
v_gene: TRBV24-1
d_gene: .
CDR3aa: CATSPGGNGELFF
CDR3nt: TGTGCCACCAGTCCTGGCGGGAACGGGGAGCTGTTTTTT

abundance: few
j_gene: TRBJ2-1
v_gene: TRBV7-2
d_gene: TRBD2
CDR3aa: CASTGGAGGLGEQFF
CDR3nt: TGTGCCAGCACCGGAGGAGCGGGAGGGTTAGGTGAGCAGTTCTTC

abundance: .
j_gene: TRBJ1-5
v_gene: TRBV28
d_gene: .
CDR3aa: CASNRDPPRQPQHF
CDR3nt: TGTGCCAGTAACAGGGATCCTCCAAGGCAGCCCCAGCATTTT

abundance: .
j_gene: TRBJ2-1
v_gene: TRBV5-6
d_gene: TRBD2
CDR3aa: CASSLSLIAGGPNEQFF
CDR3nt: TGTGCCAGCAGCTTGTCCCTTATAGCGGGAGGGCCGAATGAGCAGTTCTTC

abundance: .
j_gene: TRBJ2-5
v_gene: TRBV7-2
d_gene: TRBD2
CDR3aa: CASSLNGRGSGGAETQYF
CDR3nt: TGTGCCAGCAGCTTAAATGGCCGGGGGAGCGGGGGGGCCGAGACCCAGTACTTC

abundance: .
j_gene: TRBJ2-7
v_gene: TRBV27
d_gene: TRBD2
CDR3aa: CASSYRSGSAYEQYF
CDR3nt: TGTGCCAGCAGCTATCGCAGCGGGAGTGCCTACGAGCAGTACTTC